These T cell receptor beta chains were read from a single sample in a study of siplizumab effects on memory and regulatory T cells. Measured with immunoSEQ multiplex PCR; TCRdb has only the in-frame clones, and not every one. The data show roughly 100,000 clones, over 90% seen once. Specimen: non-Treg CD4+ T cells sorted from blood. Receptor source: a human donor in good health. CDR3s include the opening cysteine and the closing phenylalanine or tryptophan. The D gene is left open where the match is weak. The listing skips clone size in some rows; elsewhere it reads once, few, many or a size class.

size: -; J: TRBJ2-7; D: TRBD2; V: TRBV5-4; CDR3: CASSWTSGSRSEQYF; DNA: TGTGCCAGCAGCTGGACTAGCGGGAGTCGCTCCGAGCAGTACTTC
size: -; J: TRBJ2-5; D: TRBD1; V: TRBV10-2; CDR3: CASSDRDRVRETQYF; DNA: TGCGCCAGCAGTGACCGGGACAGGGTACGGGAGACCCAGTACTTC
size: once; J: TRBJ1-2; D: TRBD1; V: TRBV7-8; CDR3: CASSPDRGGYTF; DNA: TGTGCCAGCAGCCCGGACAGGGGTGGCTACACCTTC
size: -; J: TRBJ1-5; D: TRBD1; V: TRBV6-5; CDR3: CASSYEGARGNQPQHF; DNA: TGTGCCAGCAGTTACGAGGGGGCCAGGGGCAATCAGCCCCAGCATTTT
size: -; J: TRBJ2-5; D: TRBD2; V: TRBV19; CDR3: CASSTEKTSGRVETQYF; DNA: TGTGCCAGTAGTACCGAGAAGACTAGCGGGAGAGTGGAGACCCAGTACTTC
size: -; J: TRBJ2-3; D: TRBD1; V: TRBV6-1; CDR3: CASSQGGTDTQYF; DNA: TGTGCCAGCAGTCAGGGGGGCACAGATACGCAGTATTTT
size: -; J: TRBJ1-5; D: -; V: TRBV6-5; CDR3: CASSGSTGRNQPQHF; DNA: TGTGCCAGCAGTGGGAGCACAGGTCGCAATCAGCCCCAGCATTTT
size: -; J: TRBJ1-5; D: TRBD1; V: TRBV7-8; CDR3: CASSLGQGSSNQPQHF; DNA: TGTGCCAGCAGCTTAGGACAGGGGTCAAGCAATCAGCCCCAGCATTTT
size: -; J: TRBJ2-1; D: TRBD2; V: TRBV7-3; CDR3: CASSRWSKGLAGGPYNEQFF; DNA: TGTGCCAGCAGCCGTTGGTCGAAGGGACTAGCGGGAGGGCCCTACAATGAGCAGTTCTTC
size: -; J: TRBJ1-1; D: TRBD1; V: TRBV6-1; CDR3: CASSDRDSTEAFF; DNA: TGTGCCAGCAGTGACCGGGACAGCACTGAAGCTTTCTTT
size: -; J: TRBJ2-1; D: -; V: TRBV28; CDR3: CASSFGTRLVGNEQFF; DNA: TGTGCCAGCAGTTTCGGCACCCGACTAGTTGGGAATGAGCAGTTCTTC
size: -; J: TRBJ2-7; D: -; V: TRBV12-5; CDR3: CASGHPPQGSHEQYF; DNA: TGTGCTAGTGGTCACCCTCCACAGGGCTCCCACGAGCAGTACTTC
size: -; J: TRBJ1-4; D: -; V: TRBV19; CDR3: CASSMRDSYTALFF; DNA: TGTGCCAGTAGTATGCGGGACTCCTACACCGCCCTGTTTTTT
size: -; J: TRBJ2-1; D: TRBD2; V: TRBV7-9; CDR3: CASSSELAASYNEQFF; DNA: TGTGCCAGCAGCTCCGAACTAGCGGCGTCCTACAATGAGCAGTTCTTC
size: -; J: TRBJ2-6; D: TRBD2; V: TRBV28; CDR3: CASLRTSGSSGANVLTF; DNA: TGTGCCAGCCTCCGGACTAGCGGGAGTTCTGGGGCCAACGTCCTGACTTTC
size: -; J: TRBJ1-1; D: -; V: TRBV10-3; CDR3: CAITREGEAFF; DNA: TGTGCCATCACCCGCGAGGGAGAAGCTTTCTTT
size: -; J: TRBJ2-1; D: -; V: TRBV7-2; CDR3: CASSLASGNFNEQFF; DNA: TGTGCCAGCAGCTTAGCATCCGGGAATTTCAATGAGCAGTTCTTC
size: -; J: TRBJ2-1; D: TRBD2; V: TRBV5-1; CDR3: CASSPLVGLAHNEQFF; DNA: TGCGCCAGCAGCCCCCTGGTCGGACTAGCTCATAATGAGCAGTTCTTC
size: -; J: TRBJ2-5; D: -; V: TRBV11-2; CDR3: CASNTGQETQYF; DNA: TGTGCCAGCAACACCGGCCAAGAGACCCAGTACTTC
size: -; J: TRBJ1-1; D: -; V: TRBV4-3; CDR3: CASSPSNRYMNTEAFF; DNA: TGCGCCAGCAGCCCCTCTAACCGGTATATGAACACTGAAGCTTTCTTT
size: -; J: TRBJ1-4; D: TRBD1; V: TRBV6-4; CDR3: CASSLSTPGGGEKLFF; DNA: TGTGCCAGCTCCCTAAGCACGCCAGGGGGTGGTGAAAAACTGTTTTTT
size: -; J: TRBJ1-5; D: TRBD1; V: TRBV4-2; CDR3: CASSQEDPRQGPSNQPQHF; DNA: TGTGCCAGCAGCCAAGAAGACCCGAGACAGGGGCCAAGCAATCAGCCCCAGCATTTT
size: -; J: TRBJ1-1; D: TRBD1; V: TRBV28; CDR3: CASSLRTGEAFF; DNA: TGTGCCAGCAGTCTAAGGACAGGGGAAGCTTTCTTT
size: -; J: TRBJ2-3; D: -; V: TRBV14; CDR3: CASSHNWAALQYF; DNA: TGTGCCAGCAGCCACAACTGGGCTGCGTTGCAGTATTTT